This paragraph reports one T cell receptor beta chain. Antigen unknown. The source of the sample is a study of T cell responses to AZD1222 COVID-19 vaccine. The CDR3 is 13 amino acids. Between the trimmed V and J ends, which lost 4 bases and 2 bases, there was a span of 5 bases. CDR1 and CDR2 (germline): KGHDR, SFDVKD. Study-level findings and limits: The span of vaccine-associated CD4 TCRs extended across spike, with dominance at 160-218 and 743-854. Breadth and depth of Spike-specific TCRs rose after two AZD1222 doses.

Here immunoSEQ multiplex PCR was the method, and the copy in TCRdb shows in-frame clones only, minus some. Of 110,000 to 150,000 clones listed, roughly 92% are singletons. Sample: peripheral blood, taken on day 0 of AZD1222 vaccination. The source of this sequence is an adult in good health. This chain links TRBV24-1 with TRBJ2-1; D unresolved. The CDR3 nucleotides read TGTGCCACCAGTGACGTTACCTACAATGAGCAGTTCTTC. As protein: CATSDVTYNEQFF.